Presented here are 9 T cell receptor beta chains from one specimen sequenced in a study of siplizumab effects on memory and regulatory T cells. The protocol was immunoSEQ multiplex PCR, while the TCRdb copy is restricted to in-frame clones and leaves out a portion. The sample has 50,000 or so clones; roughly 87% are singletons. The specimen sequenced was naive CD8+ T cells sorted from blood. All receptors derive from a human donor in good health.

The chain has TRBV6-1 and TRBJ2-7; D is unclear. Trimming pared 6 bases from V and 5 bases from J, leaving 17 bases between. In germline, CDR1 is MNHNS, CDR2 SASEGT. The length of the CDR3 is 14 residues. Written as DNA, the CDR3 is TGTGCCAGCAGCCCTACCCCATCTCGCAACGAGCAGTACTTC. Translated: CASSPTPSRNEQYF.

The chain is built from TRBV19 and TRBJ2-1; tentatively, D is TRBD2 (6 bases). CDR1 and CDR2 (germline): LNHDA, SQIVND (reference sequence). V lost 3 bases, J lost 6 bases, and 15 bases lay in between. This CDR3 has 15 residues. In DNA form, the CDR3 reads TGTGCCAGTAGTATGACTCCCAGGGAGGTCAATGAGCAGTTCTTC. Translation gives CASSMTPREVNEQFF. The variable domain in full, with the rest retrieved from reference TRBV19 and TRBJ2-1, is DGGITQSPKYLFRKEGQNVTLSCEQNLNHDAMYWYRQDPGQGLRLIYYSQIVNDFQKGDIAEGYSVSREKKESFPLTVTSAQKNPTAFYLCASSMTPREVNEQFFGPGTRLTVL.

V usage is TRBV11-3 and J usage is TRBJ2-3; 8 nucleotides match TRBD2. V dropped 5 bases and J dropped 5; count of bases not matched to a gene: 15. CDR1 is SGHNT and CDR2 is YENEEA in the germline V gene. The CDR3 is 17 residues long. The CDR3: CASSNGEAGVGGDTQYF. CDR3 bases: TGTGCCAGCAGCAACGGGGAAGCGGGGGTCGGGGGAGATACGCAGTATTTT.

This clone was observed once. This sequence joins TRBV11-2 and TRBJ2-7, with D maybe TRBD1 (5 bases). CDR1 SGHAT and CDR2 FQNNGV come from the germline V gene. The V gene lost 1 base and the J gene lost 6 bases, with 13 bases spanning the gap. The CDR3 is 14 residues long. CDR3 amino acids: CASSLAVVGLEQYF. DNA of the CDR3: TGTGCCAGCAGCTTAGCAGTGGTGGGGCTCGAGCAGTACTTC. Full variable domain (remainder filled in from reference TRBV11-2 and TRBJ2-7): EAGVAQSPRYKIIEKRQSVAFWCNPISGHATLYWYQQILGQGPKLLIQFQNNGVVDDSQLPKDRFSAERLKGVDSTLKIQPAKLEDSAVYLCASSLAVVGLEQYFGPGTRLTVT.

The chain employs TRBV9 and TRBJ1-3, with D unresolved. The CDR3 is 14 residues long. The germline V and J ends were trimmed by 0 bases and 0 bases, with 4 bases remaining between them. CDR1 and CDR2 (germline): SGDLS, YYNGEE. The CDR3 DNA follows: TGTGCCAGCAGCGTAGGAAGCTCTGGAAACACCATATATTTT. This codes for CASSVGSSGNTIYF.

The V gene is TRBV27, the J gene TRBJ2-3; D remains unclear. The CDR3 has 11 residues. CDR1 MNHEY and CDR2 SMNVEV come from the germline V gene (reference sequence). Between the trimmed V and J ends, which lost 8 bases and 2 bases, there was a span of 5 bases. CDR3 bases: TGTGCCAGCTCAAACACAGATACGCAGTATTTT. This codes for CASSNTDTQYF.

V usage is TRBV7-9 and J usage is TRBJ2-1; 9 bases agree with TRBD1. Per germline, CDR1 SEHNR and CDR2 FQNEAQ (reference sequence). Trimming cost V 3 bases and J 6 bases; bases outside gene matches: 6. CDR3 length: 15 amino acids. CDR3: CASSFHRGRINEQFF. In nucleotides, the CDR3 is TGTGCCAGCAGCTTCCACAGGGGGCGCATCAATGAGCAGTTCTTC.

The J gene is TRBJ2-3, the V gene TRBV2; D may be TRBD1 (8 bases). The germline V gene encodes CDR1 SNHLY and CDR2 FYNNEI. The CDR3 is made up of 14 amino acids. Deletions cut 4 bases from V and 7 bases from J, with 15 bases between. CDR3 residues: CASSGGQGGNTQYF. The CDR3 nucleotides are TGTGCCAGCAGTGGAGGACAGGGAGGGAATACGCAGTATTTT.

This chain links TRBV13 with TRBJ1-1, with TRBD1 matching over 8 bases. The CDR3 extends over 17 amino acids. Germline V gives CDR1 PRHDT, CDR2 FYEKMQ (reference sequence). J lost 0 bases, V lost 4 bases, and 10 bases had no gene match. CDR3 sequence: CASSSDRGLSMNTEAFF. The CDR3 bases are TGTGCCAGCAGCTCAGACAGGGGTTTAAGCATGAACACTGAAGCTTTCTTT. The entire variable domain, with the rest obtained from reference TRBV13 and TRBJ1-1, is as follows: AAGVIQSPRHLIKEKRETATLKCYPIPRHDTVYWYQQGPGQDPQFLISFYEKMQSDKGSIPDRFSAQQFSDYHSELNMSSLELGDSALYFCASSSDRGLSMNTEAFFGQGTRLTVV.